This T cell receptor beta chain stems from a study of Ad26.COV2.S vaccination and SARS-CoV-2 variants. The wider study: In the study, Ad26.COV2.S was injected intramuscularly once, or twice 56 days apart.

Treatment: some 20 received Ad26.COV2.S at low or high dose, single or two shots; a few received placebo; per-sample allocation not given. All samples were drawn on day 63, counting from the first vaccine or placebo injection. This clone was found a few times. Germline lookup yields CDR1 SGHVS and CDR2 FQNEAQ. J gave up 4 bases and V 4 bases, and 4 bases lay outside the gene matches. The CDR3 length is 14 residues. Profiling relied on immunoSEQ multiplex PCR, and the TCRdb table lists in-frame clones only, not all of them. The sample records fewer than 400,000 clones, 85% being singletons. This sequence originates from a person aged 18-60 years who received the Ad26.COV2.S COVID-19 vaccine or a placebo. The specimen comprised peripheral blood, sampled in a trial of Ad26.COV2.S vaccine versus placebo. V usage is TRBV7-8 and J usage is TRBJ2-7; 10 bases agree with TRBD1. The CDR3 sequence: CASSSRQGAYEQYF. The CDR3 DNA is TGTGCCAGCAGCTCCCGACAGGGGGCTTACGAGCAGTACTTC.